This passage covers 16 T cell receptor beta chains from one sample sequenced in a study of early T cells in non-severe SARS-CoV-2 infection. TCRdb re-called the 5' RACE reads through MiXCR, storing one row per CDR3 protein. The sample yields approximately 90,000 distinct CDR3 sequences, about 15% seen once. The sequencing used whole blood, collected at baseline. These receptors originate from an adult who was a healthcare worker with PCR-confirmed SARS-CoV-2 infection or an uninfected control (not recorded which).

This clonotype was observed a few times. The chain carries TRBV6-6 and TRBJ1-1; maybe TRBD1 (6 bases). Germline loops: CDR1 MNHNY, CDR2 SVGAGI (reference sequence). This CDR3 spans 15 amino acids. The germline V and J ends were trimmed by 5 bases and 0 bases, with 13 bases remaining between them. The CDR3 here is CASSPGAGVNTEAFF. As DNA, the CDR3 is TGTGCCAGCAGTCCGGGTGCAGGGGTGAACACTGAAGCTTTCTTT.

The chain has TRBV12-3 or TRBV12-4 and TRBJ1-1; D may be TRBD1 (6 bases). The ends were cut back, 5 bases at V and 6 bases at J, with 10 bases in the middle. This CDR3 comprises 12 residues. Here the CDR3 reads CASSPGGAEAFF. The CDR3 DNA follows: TGTGCCAGCAGTCCGGGGGGCGCTGAAGCTTTCTTT.

V usage is TRBV28 and J usage is TRBJ2-2, with D maybe TRBD1 (6 bases). CDR3 length: 14 amino acids. CDR1 MDHEN and CDR2 SYDVKM come from the germline V gene. V was shortened by 6 bases and J by 1 base, with 9 bases between the two germline ends. The CDR3 sequence is CASRTTGNTGELFF. The CDR3 nucleotides are TGTGCCAGCAGGACGACAGGGAACACCGGGGAGCTGTTTTTT.

The chain is built from TRBV20-1 and TRBJ2-2; perhaps TRBD2 as D (5 bases). The length of the CDR3 is 14 residues. V was pared by 5 bases and J by 6 bases, with 16 bases between. Per the germline V gene, CDR1 is DFQATT and CDR2 is SNEGSKA (reference sequence). The CDR3 nucleotides are TGCAGTGCTCAACTACCCGGAGGAGCCGGGGAGCTGTTTTTT. Protein product: CSAQLPGGAGELFF.

This clonotype was recorded at least ten times. The V gene is TRBV7-2, the J gene TRBJ2-1; 8 bases match TRBD2. Germline CDR1 is SGHTA and CDR2 is FQGNSA. V dropped 4 bases and J dropped 5; count of bases not matched to a gene: 4. This CDR3 region has 14 residues. The CDR3 nucleotides read TGTGCCAGCAGCTACGGGACTAGAAACAATGAGCAGTTCTTC. Translating it yields CASSYGTRNNEQFF.

The chain carries TRBV7-2 and TRBJ2-5, with 12 nucleotides matching TRBD2. V was clipped by 3 bases and J by 2 bases; unmatched bases: 4. The germline gives CDR1 SGHTA, CDR2 FQGNSA. The CDR3 has 16 residues. The CDR3 nucleotides read TGTGCCAGCAGCTTGGCACTAGCGGGGGGACAAGAGACCCAGTACTTC. Its protein is CASSLALAGGQETQYF. Variable domain in full (rest from reference TRBV7-2 and TRBJ2-5): GAGVSQSPSNKVTEKGKDVELRCDPISGHTALYWYRQSLGQGLEFLIYFQGNSAPDKSGLPSDRFSAERTGGSVSTLTIQRTQQEDSAVYLCASSLALAGGQETQYFGPGTRLLVL.

This clonotype was counted at least ten times. The junction shows a germline mismatch at one end, possibly a read error. The rearrangement joins TRBV19 to TRBJ1-2; maybe TRBD1 (5 bases). The CDR3 is made up of 13 amino acids. CDR1 and CDR2 from the germline V gene are LNHDA and SQIVND (reference sequence). CDR3 sequence: CASSVDRSYGYTF. The CDR3 nucleotides are TGTGCCAGTAGTGTAGACAGAAGCTATGGCTACACCTTC.

The genes are TRBV7-9 and TRBJ2-3, with D uncertain. V dropped 1 base and J dropped 1 base, with 6 bases sitting between them. The germline CDR1 and CDR2 sequences are SEHNR and FQNEAQ (reference sequence). CDR3 length: 14 residues. The CDR3 sequence is CASSLVEGTDTQYF. The CDR3 DNA reads as TGTGCCAGCAGCTTAGTCGAGGGCACAGATACGCAGTATTTT. Complete variable domain (other parts from reference TRBV7-9 and TRBJ2-3): DTGVSQNPRHKITKRGQNVTFRCDPISEHNRLYWYRQTLGQGPEFLTYFQNEAQLEKSRLLSDRFSAERPKGSFSTLEIQRTEQGDSAMYLCASSLVEGTDTQYFGPGTRLTVL.

This clonotype was counted at least ten times. The chain combines TRBV12-3 or TRBV12-4 with TRBJ2-1; no clear D gene. V lost 2 bases and J 10 bases, leaving 9 bases between the germline ends. This CDR3 is 12 amino acids long. The CDR3 protein is CASSLTRTEQFF. The CDR3 DNA is TGTGCCAGCAGTTTAACAAGGACGGAGCAGTTCTTC.

This clonotype was picked up many times. The V call is TRBV12-3 or TRBV12-4, the J call TRBJ2-5, with 11 bases fitting TRBD2. The V gene end was trimmed by 4 bases and the J gene end by 5 bases; junction bases not matched to a gene: 9. This CDR3 region has 16 residues. The CDR3 coding sequence is TGTGCCAGCAGTTCCCCAACTAGCGGGAGCCACGAGACCCAGTACTTC. Translating it yields CASSSPTSGSHETQYF.

This clonotype was recorded many times. The chain links TRBV20-1 to TRBJ1-6; unclear D gene. Germline V gives CDR1 DFQATT, CDR2 SNEGSKA (reference sequence). V was cut by 5 bases and J by 7 bases, with 15 bases left in between. The CDR3 is made up of 14 amino acids. CDR3 residues: CSAPMAVDNSPLHF. The CDR3 coding sequence is TGCAGTGCTCCGATGGCGGTAGACAATTCACCCCTCCACTTT.

This clonotype has just a few counts. The chain employs TRBV7-6 and TRBJ2-7, with D possibly TRBD2 on 5 matching bases. Per germline, CDR1 SGHVS and CDR2 FNYEAQ. V was clipped by 4 bases and J by 7 bases, with 11 bases between them. This CDR3 comprises 12 residues. In nucleotides, the CDR3 is TGTGCCAGCAGCTCACACACGGGGGAGCAGTACTTC. Amino acids: CASSSHTGEQYF. The variable domain in full, with the rest retrieved from reference TRBV7-6 and TRBJ2-7, is GAGVSQSPRYKVTKRGQDVALRCDPISGHVSLYWYRQALGQGPEFLTYFNYEAQQDKSGLPNDRFSAERPEGSISTLTIQRTEQRDSAMYRCASSSHTGEQYFGPGTRLTVT.

This clonotype was counted between two and nine times. The chain has TRBV18 and TRBJ2-3; 10 bases align to TRBD2. The trim removed 6 bases at V and 3 bases at J, leaving 9 bases unmatched. CDR3 size: 16 residues. Germline CDR1 reads KGHSH; CDR2 reads LQKENI. Here the CDR3 DNA reads TGTGCCAGCTCGCAGAGCGGGAGGGCCTCTACAGATACGCAGTATTTT. Amino acids: CASSQSGRASTDTQYF.

The chain recombines TRBV15 with TRBJ1-5; D uncertain. CDR1 is LNHNV and CDR2 is YYDKDF in the germline V gene (reference sequence). Deletions cut 0 bases from V and 3 bases from J, with 3 bases between. The CDR3 is 13 amino acids. DNA of the CDR3: TGTGCCACCAGCAGAGACCTCAATCAGCCCCAGCATTTT. This sequence encodes CATSRDLNQPQHF. The full variable domain, its missing parts supplied by reference TRBV15 and TRBJ1-5, is DAMVIQNPRYQVTQFGKPVTLSCSQTLNHNVMYWYQQKSSQAPKLLFHYYDKDFNNEADTPDNFQSRRPNTSFCFLDIRSPGLGDTAMYLCATSRDLNQPQHFGDGTRLSIL.

Notes on this clonotype: One end of the junction varies from germline; a read error may be responsible. The chain combines TRBV24-1 with TRBJ2-1; D unclear. The CDR3 totals 13 residues. From germline, CDR1 is KGHDR and CDR2 SFDVKD. CDR3 protein: CASSDEFRDGQFF. The DNA of the CDR3 is TGTGCCTCCAGTGATGAGTTCAGAGATGGGCAGTTCTTC.

Only a few counts were recorded for this clonotype. V gene TRBV20-1 combines with J gene TRBJ2-3, with unresolved D. Germline V gene data show CDR1 as DFQATT and CDR2 as SNEGSKA (reference sequence). This CDR3 region has 13 residues. V was shortened by 3 bases and J by 0 bases, with 7 bases between the two germline ends. The CDR3 region is CSASHPSTDTQYF. The CDR3 coding sequence is TGCAGTGCTAGTCATCCCAGCACAGATACGCAGTATTTT.